The 26 T cell receptor beta chains given below trace back to one sample, sequenced in a study of regulatory T cells in long-lasting Graves disease. Both iRepertoire HTBI primers and Arm-PCR of CDR3 regions were used to build the TCR beta libraries. In TCRdb, the multiplex PCR reads were re-called with MiXCR into one record per CDR3 protein. This sample has 390,000 or so distinct CDR3 sequences, with 20% to 25% found just once. Regarding time point: persistent/refractory GD, antithyroid drugs over 5 years with positive TRAb. From PBMCs, RNA was extracted and then used to make the TCR library. This sample comprised peripheral blood mononuclear cells (PBMCs), obtained when the disease was refractory, from a patient treated with antithyroid drugs. These receptors were obtained from a woman aged 40 to 50 with Graves disease.

This clonotype was counted many times. The CDR3 sequence is CASSFSPLNYGYTF. The CDR3 nucleotides are TGTGCCAGCAGCTTTTCTCCCCTTAACTATGGCTACACCTTC. The chain carries TRBV11-2 and TRBJ1-2; D not certain. The germline V and J ends were trimmed by 3 bases and 1 base, with 9 bases remaining between them. This CDR3 is built from 14 residues. In germline, CDR1 is SGHAT, CDR2 FQNNGV.

Of note for this clonotype: This may be a read error: a much more frequent sequence differs by one nucleotide. The rearrangement links TRBV10-2 to TRBJ2-2, with D possibly being TRBD2 (6 bases). The CDR3 runs 11 residues. CDR1 is WSHSY, CDR2 SAAADI, per germline. CDR3 DNA: TGCGCCAGCAGTGAATGGGGGGAGCTGGTTTTT. This sequence encodes CASSEWGELVF.

This clonotype has a count of ten or more. The V gene is TRBV27, the J gene TRBJ2-7, with a tentative D call TRBD2 (5 bases). Germline assignment: CDR1 MNHEY and CDR2 SMNVEV (reference sequence). The germline V and J ends were trimmed by 5 bases and 7 bases, with 24 bases remaining between them. The length of the CDR3 is 16 residues. In DNA, the CDR3 is TGTGCCAGCAGTATGGGAGCCGGGCCCATAACGTCGGAGCAGTACTTC. Translating gives CASSMGAGPITSEQYF.

Worth noting for this clonotype: Since a far larger clone is one base different, this is likely a read error. The chain uses TRBV6-2 or TRBV6-3 and TRBJ2-7; perhaps TRBD1 as D (6 bases). Germline CDR1 is MNHEY and CDR2 is SVGEGT. This CDR3 is built from 13 residues. Trimming shortened V by 8 bases and J by 1 base, and 12 bases separated the two germline ends. The CDR3 sequence: CASQRDMSYEQYF. The CDR3 region has the DNA TGTGCCAGCCAAAGGGACATGTCCTACGAGCAGTACTTC.

This clonotype was counted at least ten times. This chain uses TRBV6-2 or TRBV6-3 with TRBJ1-1; D unclear. The CDR3 is 14 residues long. The germline CDR1 and CDR2 sequences are MNHEY and SVGEGT. Trimming left V 5 bases short and J 4 bases short, with 14 bases between. CDR3 protein: CASSTDRGPTEAFF. The DNA for the CDR3 is TGTGCCAGCAGTACGGACCGAGGCCCCACTGAAGCTTTCTTT.

In its sample, this clonotype was seen many times. The rearrangement links TRBV28 to TRBJ1-6, with unresolved D. V lost 6 bases and J lost 9, with 15 bases in between. The germline gives CDR1 MDHEN, CDR2 SYDVKM. This CDR3 has 14 amino acids. The CDR3 sequence is CASSPFGTFSPLHF. The CDR3, as DNA: TGTGCCAGCAGCCCGTTCGGCACCTTTTCACCCCTCCACTTT.

This clonotype showed up many times. The CDR3 nucleotides read TGTGCCAGCAGTTTAGGCGGACGGAGAAGGAACACTGAAGCTTTCTTT. It is translated as CASSLGGRRRNTEAFF. The rearrangement joins TRBV28 to TRBJ1-1; D call uncertain. CDR3 length: 16 residues. Germline assignment: CDR1 MDHEN and CDR2 SYDVKM. Between the trimmed V and J ends, which lost 2 bases and 1 base, there was a span of 14 bases.

Points on this clonotype: This may be a read error, as it is one base from a much larger clone. The chain recombines TRBV2 with TRBJ2-2; D perhaps matches TRBD1 (6 bases). The V gene's germline CDR1 is SNHLY and CDR2 FYNNEI. CDR3 size: 16 residues. Trimming took 2 bases from V and 0 from J, leaving 10 bases between them. The CDR3 DNA sequence: TGTGCCAGCAGTGAATGGACAGTCACGAACACCGGGGAGCTGTTTTTT. The encoded protein is CASSEWTVTNTGELFF.

This clonotype was recorded at least ten times. The chain carries TRBV10-2 and TRBJ2-7; D ambiguous. This CDR3 has 14 amino acids. Germline CDR1 reads WSHSY; CDR2 reads SAAADI. The germline V and J ends were trimmed by 4 bases and 3 bases, with 13 bases remaining between them. The CDR3 spells CASSVHLSNYEQYF. CDR3 nucleotide sequence: TGCGCCAGCAGTGTACACTTAAGCAACTACGAGCAGTACTTC.

This clonotype was observed many times. The chain uses TRBV2 and TRBJ1-5, with 7 bases lining up with TRBD1. V shed 5 bases, J shed 3 bases, and the junction held 7 bases outside the gene matches. CDR3 length: 15 residues. Germline CDR1 reads SNHLY; CDR2 reads FYNNEI. CDR3 DNA: TGTGCCAGCAGTTTGGACAGGCAGCACAATCAGCCCCAGCATTTT. Translated: CASSLDRQHNQPQHF.

This clonotype was counted many times. The chain carries TRBV2 and TRBJ1-1; possibly TRBD1 for D (5 bases). Germline lookup yields CDR1 SNHLY and CDR2 FYNNEI. Trimming removed 2 bases at V and 5 bases at J, with 12 bases between. The CDR3 contains 14 residues. The CDR3 spells CASSEWGQGTEAFF. In DNA form, the CDR3 reads TGTGCCAGCAGTGAATGGGGCCAGGGTACTGAAGCTTTCTTT.

This clonotype was detected only a few times. The genes are TRBV28 and TRBJ2-1; 7 nucleotides agree with TRBD2. V shed 0 bases and J 2 bases; nucleotides not matched to a gene: 4. The CDR3 covers 16 residues. CDR1 MDHEN and CDR2 SYDVKM come from the germline V gene. CDR3 DNA sequence: TGTGCCAGCAGTTTATGGGTAGCGGGCCCCTACAATGAGCAGTTCTTC. As protein: CASSLWVAGPYNEQFF.

V gene TRBV11-2 combines with J gene TRBJ2-5; 8 bases are shared with TRBD2. This CDR3 has 16 amino acids. The V and J ends lost 4 bases and 2 bases, in that order; junction bases with no gene match: 9. Per the germline V gene, CDR1 is SGHAT and CDR2 is FQNNGV. CDR3 amino acids: CASSSLRGLEQETQYF. In DNA, the CDR3 is TGTGCCAGCAGCTCACTACGGGGACTAGAGCAAGAGACCCAGTACTTC.

This clonotype has at least ten counts. The chain employs TRBV12-3 or TRBV12-4 and TRBJ2-7, with a possible D match to TRBD1 (6 bases). The CDR3 consists of 13 residues. The V and J ends lost 4 bases and 3 bases respectively, with 10 bases between them. CDR3: CASSSQGHYEQYF. The CDR3 nucleotides are TGTGCCAGCAGTTCTCAGGGACACTACGAGCAGTACTTC.

This clonotype was counted a few times. V is TRBV7-3 and J is TRBJ2-2; D not certain. V was trimmed by 1 base and J by 2 bases, leaving 8 bases between them. Germline V gene lookup returns CDR1 SGHTA and CDR2 FQGTGA. The CDR3 covers 15 residues. The CDR3 DNA is TGTGCCAGCAGCTTAAGCCCTGTTAACACCGGGGAGCTGTTTTTT. This translates into CASSLSPVNTGELFF.

This clonotype came up a few times. V usage is TRBV7-9 and J usage is TRBJ2-5; D may correspond to TRBD1 or TRBD2 (5 bases each). Trimming removed 5 bases at V and 4 bases at J, with 17 bases between. The V gene's germline CDR1 is SEHNR and CDR2 FQNEAQ (reference sequence). This CDR3 spans 15 amino acids. CDR3 region: CASSPGRILRETQYF. Written as DNA, the CDR3 is TGTGCCAGCAGCCCGGGACGGATACTACGAGAGACCCAGTACTTC.

This clonotype was detected ten times or more. The V and J genes are TRBV15 and TRBJ2-4, with D maybe TRBD1 (6 bases). The CDR3 contains 21 residues. Per germline, CDR1 LNHNV and CDR2 YYDKDF (reference sequence). V lost 3 bases and J lost 1, with 28 bases in between. CDR3 in DNA: TGTGCCACCAGCAGGCGGACGGGGACAAGCTCAGGGATGCGGGCCAAAAACATTCAGTACTTC. Translating gives CATSRRTGTSSGMRAKNIQYF.

A remark on this clonotype: Just one base apart from a much larger clone, this may be a read error. This chain joins TRBV2 and TRBJ2-7, with 7 bases aligning to TRBD1. Germline lookup yields CDR1 SNHLY and CDR2 FYNNEI. The CDR3 sequence is 14 residues long. J lost 6 bases, V lost 11 bases, and 16 bases had no gene match. CDR3 in amino acids: CAGTPGTAEIEQYF. CDR3 sequence (DNA): TGTGCCGGCACCCCCGGGACAGCTGAAATCGAGCAGTACTTC.

The chain combines TRBV7-3 with TRBJ2-1, with 8 positions matching TRBD1. Per the germline V gene, CDR1 is SGHTA and CDR2 is FQGTGA. The CDR3 covers 16 residues. The trim removed 5 bases at V and 2 bases at J, leaving 8 bases unmatched. In DNA form, the CDR3 reads TGTGCCAGCAGCCCACGACAGGGGTCCCCCTACAATGAGCAGTTCTTC. Translation: CASSPRQGSPYNEQFF. The variable domain in full, with the rest retrieved from reference TRBV7-3 and TRBJ2-1, is GAGVSQTPSNKVTEKGKYVELRCDPISGHTALYWYRQSLGQGPEFLIYFQGTGAADDSGLPNDRFFAVRPEGSVSTLKIQRTERGDSAVYLCASSPRQGSPYNEQFFGPGTRLTVL.

This clonotype showed up just a few times. The chain recombines TRBV7-9 with TRBJ2-7; D not certain. This CDR3 comprises 12 residues. Trimming pared 3 bases from V and 3 bases from J, leaving 6 bases between. Germline-derived CDR1 and CDR2 are SEHNR and FQNEAQ (reference sequence). CDR3 in amino acids: CASSFGFYEQYF. CDR3 coding DNA: TGTGCCAGCAGCTTCGGGTTCTACGAGCAGTACTTC.

This sequence joins TRBV7-6 and TRBJ1-5, with a tentative D call TRBD1 (5 bases). The length of the CDR3 is 15 residues. The germline V and J ends were trimmed by 2 bases and 5 bases, with 13 bases remaining between them. Germline values: CDR1 SGHVS, CDR2 FNYEAQ. The CDR3 DNA is TGTGCCAGCAGCTTAATTCAGGGTTCAGATCAGCCCCAGCATTTT. Amino acid sequence: CASSLIQGSDQPQHF. The complete variable domain, with remaining parts taken from reference TRBV7-6 and TRBJ1-5, reads GAGVSQSPRYKVTKRGQDVALRCDPISGHVSLYWYRQALGQGPEFLTYFNYEAQQDKSGLPNDRFSAERPEGSISTLTIQRTEQRDSAMYRCASSLIQGSDQPQHFGDGTRLSIL.

This clonotype has at least ten counts. V is TRBV11-2 and J is TRBJ2-7, with 8 bases lining up with TRBD2. The CDR3 is 15 residues long. Germline assignment: CDR1 SGHAT and CDR2 FQNNGV. V lost 5 bases, J lost 5 bases, and 11 bases stayed unmatched. CDR3 protein: CASSTPGLVGNEQYF. In nucleotides, the CDR3 is TGTGCCAGCAGCACCCCGGGACTAGTCGGTAACGAGCAGTACTTC.

V is TRBV2 and J is TRBJ2-1, with D possibly being TRBD2 (7 bases). Between the trimmed V and J ends, which lost 11 bases and 4 bases, there was a span of 18 bases. The CDR3 consists of 14 residues. CDR1 is SNHLY and CDR2 is FYNNEI in the germline V gene. The CDR3 DNA sequence: TGTGCCGGGGGGGGGGGCTGGACATACAATGAGCAGTTCTTC. It is translated as CAGGGGWTYNEQFF.

V is TRBV20-1 and J is TRBJ2-7, with 8 bases that match TRBD1. Germline lookup yields CDR1 DFQATT and CDR2 SNEGSKA (reference sequence). With V trimmed by 5 bases and J by 5 bases, 11 bases remained unmatched. The CDR3 length is 14 residues. The CDR3 region is CSAQSAQGANEQYF. CDR3 DNA sequence: TGCAGTGCTCAGAGCGCTCAGGGGGCGAACGAGCAGTACTTC.

A note on this clonotype: This likely reflects a read error, since a far larger clone is one base away. This chain uses TRBV11-2 with TRBJ1-2, with 8 bases aligning to TRBD1. Germline V gene lookup returns CDR1 SGHAT and CDR2 FQNNGV. After removal of 4 bases from V and 8 bases from J, the junction contained 9 bases not matched to a gene. The CDR3 covers 14 residues. The CDR3 nucleotides read TGTGCCAGCAGCTACGGGACAGGCTCCTTAGGCTACACCTTC. Translated: CASSYGTGSLGYTF.

A word on this clonotype: Sequence at one end of the junction differs from germline and may be a read error. This rearrangement joins TRBV5-1 to TRBJ2-7; no firm D call. This CDR3 has 13 residues. Germline V gene sequence: CDR1 SGHRS, CDR2 YFSETQ. The CDR3 DNA follows: TGTGCCAGCAGCTTAGGCCGTACCTACGAGCAGTACTTC. As protein: CASSLGRTYEQYF.